This T cell receptor beta chain was documented in a study of naive and memory T cell subsets (dated by TCRdb to about 2017). Background on the whole study: The study applied an open-source, UMI-based TCR alpha and beta sequencing pipeline to sorted naive and memory peripheral blood T cell subsets. IgG serology results and the functional CMV T cell responses were in complete agreement. RNA was DNase-treated and reverse transcribed with TCR constant-region primers, mostly using SuperScript III.

The CDR3 numbers 17 residues from cysteine through phenylalanine. The sequence is cut down to CDR3 DNA, 51 bases in frame from base 1. Taken from the germline V gene, the CDR1 and CDR2 loops are LGHNA and YSLEER. V has 0 bases trimmed and J has 6 bases trimmed; junction bases matching no gene number 12. Separate amplification of TCR alpha and beta chain libraries was performed from the second PCR step onward. Donor CMV status was determined by IFNgamma production from CD4+ T cells after overnight stimulation of fresh PBMCs with CMV viral lysate. Using Miltenyi beads, CD4 T cells were first positively selected, and CD8 T cells were then positively selected from the CD4-negative fraction. Cells were stained for CD3, CD4, CD8, CD45RA, CD27 and a live/dead dye and were sorted on a BD Aria II into four subsets based on CD45RA and CD27. Blood came from a few healthy volunteers, each fractionated into CD4 and CD8 T cells and then into four differentiation subsets. About 0.13 L of peripheral blood was collected from each donor, and PBMC were isolated from the blood using Ficoll-Paque PLUS density-gradient centrifugation. After sorting, cells were lysed in RLT buffer, RNA was extracted using a Qiagen RNeasy kit, and the extracted RNA was stored at -80 degrees C.

The library was produced with UMI-ligation and nested PCR. An equimolar mix of two oligonucleotides covering both TRBC1 and TRBC2 was used as the beta constant-region primer. Four rounds of PCR were used to amplify ligated cDNA, with nested alpha and beta constant-region primers being used together with the SP2 primer. A single-stranded oligonucleotide containing the SP2 primer and a 12-nucleotide UMI was joined to the 3' end of the cDNA by T4 RNA ligase 1. Incubation of the ligation reaction was carried out at 16 degrees C for about 19-24 hours. PCR2 was usually performed as a SYBR Green qPCR and halted at a preset threshold so that over-amplification would not occur. Apart from the first purification, every purification step used Agencourt AMPure XP magnetic beads. Libraries were quantified by Qubit and checked on a TapeStation, with a main peak expected near 650 bp. Pooled libraries were sequenced on an Illumina MiSeq with v2 2x251 paired-end kits, typically giving 1-2 million reads per sample. Libraries were pooled at approximately 3.6 nM per sample, and roughly 5-8% PhiX was added to improve cluster recognition. The study's processing was this. FASTQ reads processed by Demultiplexor were assigned V and J genes by Decombinator through tag matching that tolerated a single base-pair mismatch. Collapsinator used UMIs to correct both sequencing errors and frequency errors arising from PCR heterogeneity. TCRs were translated and CDR3s were extracted from the conserved cysteine to the FGXG phenylalanine by CDR3Translator, with non-productive sequences being flagged. Repertoires were subsampled to equal numbers of UMI-defined TCRs before Gini, Shannon entropy and inverse Simpson indices were calculated. Within the linear range, a power law was fitted to clonotype abundance distributions using maximum likelihood. Similar UMI counts, unique TCR numbers and clonal distributions were obtained with the pipeline and with MIGEC on one naive CD8 sample. In one analysis, naive TCRs that were also found in any memory subset of the same donor were excluded from the naive repertoire. A set of several thousand CMV-associated CDR3 sequences, compiled from VDJdb and a published dataset, was used to search the repertoires. TCRdb reworked the public reads: Q25 trimming with fastp, MiXCR clone assembly, productive beta chains retained. Each record represents a unique CDR3 protein, reported with the most common genes and DNA among its rows. Clone size and V and J calls follow TCRdb, not the original study. In this sample the table shows roughly 100,000 distinct CDR3 sequences, around 11% of which occur a single time. Of the sample, just over 0.13% is held by the ten largest clones.

This clonotype was detected many times. There is no known antigen for this receptor. Base quality data are lacking; no much larger clone is found one base away. General conclusions and limits of the study: After error correction, over 90% of naive TCR sequences appeared only once, giving much steeper abundance distributions than memory subsets. A power law was followed by TCR abundance, with an exponent that differed between naive and memory subsets but was consistent across the three individuals. In both CD4 and CD8 cells, the Gini index increased while Shannon and inverse Simpson diversity decreased from naive through CM, EM and EMRA. Clonotypes were defined as single alpha or beta chain sequences, not paired alpha/beta receptors. A few larger clonotypes were present in naive repertoires, particularly the CD8 repertoires, and these clonotypes were possibly memory cells re-expressing CD45RA. RNA-based TCR counts may be affected by expression changes linked to T cell activation and differentiation. The repertoire findings for the naive and memory subsets could not be validated, as no ground truth was available.

The chain joins TRBV4-3 to TRBJ2-7; the central 9 bases match TRBD2. The sequencing sample was made of naive CD4+ T cells from blood. The cell subset or site tag for this specimen amounts to: naive T cells, CD45RA high CD27+. This receptor was obtained from a human donor in good health. The CDR3 reads CASSQDRWRGGLGEQYF. The DNA reads TGCGCCAGCAGCCAAGATCGGTGGCGGGGGGGCCTGGGCGAGCAGTACTTC.